The 5 T cell receptor beta chains below were found in one sample sequenced in a study of cytomegalovirus exposure and HLA in healthy donors (dated by TCRdb to the late 2010s). Libraries were made using the immunoSEQ multiplex PCR assay. For the multiplex PCR, a mixture combining 60 forward primers for TCR Vbeta segments and 13 reverse primers for TCR Jbeta segments was used. In its TCRdb copy, this immuneACCESS table keeps in-frame sequences only and misses some clones. Where compared with another copy, unresolved V genes explain less than half of these, and the others have no known cause. The sample has 100,000 or so clones on record, more than 60% of them singletons. The ten largest clones capture 8.5% to 10% of the sample. Sequenced sample: PBMCs. The receptors shown here come from a woman in her 40s in good health and CMV-seropositive.

The V gene is TRBV4-2, the J gene TRBJ2-1; 10 bases are a match to TRBD2. Germline CDR1 LGHNA, CDR2 YNFKEQ. The CDR3 consists of 16 residues. Trimming removed 1 base from V and 5 bases from J; junction bases left unmatched: 5. The CDR3 sequence is CASSQVQAGGDNEQFF. The CDR3 DNA follows: TGTGCCAGCAGCCAAGTCCAAGCGGGGGGGGACAATGAGCAGTTCTTC.

This clone showed up just once. The rearrangement joins TRBV6-5 to TRBJ1-1; perhaps TRBD1 as D (6 bases). This CDR3 region has 13 residues. The V end was cut by 6 bases, the J end by 5 bases, with 13 bases between. Germline CDR1 MNHEY, CDR2 SVGAGI. DNA of the CDR3: TGTGCCAGCAGCTATATCAGGGGAACTGAAGCTTTCTTT. It specifies CASSYIRGTEAFF.

The V gene is TRBV2, the J gene TRBJ1-2, with TRBD1 matching 7 bases. There are 13 residues in the CDR3. With V trimmed by 4 bases and J by 5 bases, 4 bases remained unmatched. Per germline, CDR1 SNHLY and CDR2 FYNNEI. CDR3 coding DNA: TGTGCCAGCAGTGGCAGGGGGTGGTATGGCTACACCTTC. This encodes CASSGRGWYGYTF.

This rearrangement joins TRBV18 to TRBJ2-7; TRBD1 matches 10 bases. V lost 3 bases to trimming and J lost 5 bases; unmatched junction nucleotides: 10. The CDR3 runs 16 residues. CDR1 and CDR2 (germline): KGHSH, LQKENI. CDR3 residues: CASSPPTGTGADEQYF. CDR3 coding DNA: TGTGCCAGCTCACCGCCGACAGGGACAGGGGCCGACGAGCAGTACTTC.

The J gene is TRBJ1-4, the V gene TRBV2, with 10 bases lining up with TRBD1. This CDR3 region has 16 residues. Germline V gene data show CDR1 as SNHLY and CDR2 as FYNNEI. With V trimmed by 5 bases and J by 6 bases, 9 bases remained unmatched. CDR3 residues: CASSPTGGPTYEKLFF. CDR3 nucleotide sequence: TGTGCCAGCAGTCCGACAGGGGGCCCCACGTATGAAAAACTGTTTTTT.